The 32 T cell receptor beta chains below were found in one sample sequenced in a study of patients and donors after allogeneic stem cell transplantation. TCRdb re-analysed the RT-PCR reads in MiXCR, keeping a single row per CDR3 protein. The table records about 160,000 distinct CDR3 sequences, 30% to 45% of them present only once. Sequencing input: blood, either unsorted or a sorted T cell fraction (not recorded which). The source is a human donor who was either an allogeneic HSCT recipient or a stem cell or donor lymphocyte infusion donor (not recorded which). It is not recorded whose cells these are; they may come from a transplant donor.

V is TRBV27 and J is TRBJ1-5; TRBD1 matches 7 bases. The ends lost 4 bases at V and 0 bases at J; junction bases unmatched: 9. Germline loops: CDR1 MNHEY, CDR2 SMNVEV (reference sequence). The CDR3 runs 17 residues. The CDR3 bases are TGTGCCAGCAGTTCCGGGACAGAATTTTATAGCAATCAGCCCCAGCATTTT. Its protein product is CASSSGTEFYSNQPQHF.

The chain uses TRBV11-2 and TRBJ1-1; D remains ambiguous. The germline V and J ends were trimmed by 7 bases and 4 bases, with 10 bases remaining between them. Germline CDR1 is SGHAT and CDR2 is FQNNGV. This CDR3 region has 12 residues. The DNA of the CDR3 is TGTGCCAGCACCTGGGGAGGCACTGAAGCTTTCTTT. Its protein product is CASTWGGTEAFF. Using reference TRBV11-2 and TRBJ1-1 for the parts outside the CDR3, the full variable domain is EAGVAQSPRYKIIEKRQSVAFWCNPISGHATLYWYQQILGQGPKLLIQFQNNGVVDDSQLPKDRFSAERLKGVDSTLKIQPAKLEDSAVYLCASTWGGTEAFFGQGTRLTVV.

This clonotype occurred a few times. The chain joins TRBV28 to TRBJ1-1; D unresolved. V lost 3 bases to trimming and J lost 8 bases, with 13 bases between them. CDR1 is MDHEN and CDR2 is SYDVKM in the germline V gene. This CDR3 contains 13 residues. The CDR3 loop reads CASSLPTQVEAFF. The DNA of the CDR3 is TGTGCCAGCAGTTTGCCTACCCAAGTAGAAGCTTTCTTT.

The chain recombines TRBV6-5 with TRBJ1-3, with TRBD1 identical over 7 bases. CDR1 is MNHEY and CDR2 is SVGAGI in the germline V gene. There are 18 residues in the CDR3. V lost 2 bases to trimming and J lost 0 bases; unmatched junction nucleotides: 10. CDR3 sequence reads: CASSYRGPGQLSGNTIYF. As DNA, the CDR3 is TGTGCCAGCAGTTACAGGGGCCCGGGACAGCTCTCTGGAAACACCATATATTTT.

This clonotype was observed a handful of times. The chain combines TRBV12-3 or TRBV12-4 with TRBJ1-6; 10 bases align to TRBD1. The V segment lost 6 bases and the J segment 10 bases; nucleotides outside the gene matches: 6. The CDR3 contains 14 residues. The DNA of the CDR3 is TGTGCCAGCAGCGCCGGGACAGGGGACTCACCCCTCCACTTT. Protein sequence: CASSAGTGDSPLHF.

This clonotype has more than one count but fewer than ten. The genes are TRBV15 and TRBJ1-5; no firm D call. Trimming removed 3 bases at V and 4 bases at J, with 13 bases between. The length of the CDR3 is 15 residues. CDR1 is LNHNV, CDR2 YYDKDF, per germline (reference sequence). The CDR3 DNA follows: TGTGCCACCAGCAGGGGAGGGCCAACGAATCAGCCCCAGCATTTT. Translating gives CATSRGGPTNQPQHF.

This clonotype has just a few counts. The J gene is TRBJ1-2, the V gene TRBV7-2, with 7 bases lining up with TRBD1. Unmatched junction bases numbered 7, after V lost 5 bases and J lost 4 bases. This CDR3 spans 14 amino acids. CDR1 SGHTA and CDR2 FQGNSA come from the germline V gene. CDR3 bases: TGTGCCAGCAGCACACCAGGGGGATCCTATGGCTACACCTTC. Translated, it gives CASSTPGGSYGYTF.

This clonotype was seen a few times. The rearrangement links TRBV11-2 to TRBJ1-1; a weak D match, TRBD1 (6 bases). Trimming pared 0 bases from V and 1 base from J, leaving 9 bases between. This CDR3 is 15 amino acids long. Germline CDR1 reads SGHAT; CDR2 reads FQNNGV. The CDR3 is CASSLEGTQNTEAFF. The CDR3 DNA is TGTGCCAGCAGCTTAGAGGGGACACAGAACACTGAAGCTTTCTTT.

The chain joins TRBV24-1 to TRBJ2-2; D is unclear. Germline V gives CDR1 KGHDR, CDR2 SFDVKD. The CDR3 has 14 residues. Trimming shortened V by 0 bases and J by 5 bases, and 6 bases separated the two germline ends. The CDR3 here is CATSDLKETGELFF. In DNA, the CDR3 is TGTGCCACCAGTGATTTGAAGGAGACCGGGGAGCTGTTTTTT.

The J gene is TRBJ1-2, the V gene TRBV6-4; TRBD1 matches 11 bases. Germline V lookup: CDR1 MRHNA, CDR2 SNTAGT. This CDR3 is built from 13 residues. J gave up 9 bases and V 5 bases, and 5 bases lay outside the gene matches. Here the CDR3 DNA reads TGTGCCAGCAGTCGGACAGGGGGCCATAGCTACACCTTC. It specifies CASSRTGGHSYTF.

The count of this clonotype is one. The CDR3 spells CASGTGRNSPLHF. The DNA for the CDR3 is TGTGCCAGCGGGACAGGTCGTAATTCACCCCTCCACTTT. The chain joins TRBV7-8 to TRBJ1-6; 8 bases fit TRBD1. CDR3 length: 13 amino acids. The germline CDR1 and CDR2 sequences are SGHVS and FQNEAQ. V shed 8 bases, J shed 6 bases, and the junction held 3 bases outside the gene matches. Together with reference TRBV7-8 and TRBJ1-6, the CDR3 gives the full variable domain: GAGVSQSPRYKVAKRGQDVALRCDPISGHVSLFWYQQALGQGPEFLTYFQNEAQLDKSGLPSDRFFAERPEGSVSTLKIQRTQQEDSAVYLCASGTGRNSPLHFGNGTRLTVT.

The rearrangement joins TRBV15 to TRBJ1-6, with D perhaps matching TRBD1 (5 bases). The CDR3 length is 16 residues. The germline CDR1 and CDR2 sequences are LNHNV and YYDKDF (reference sequence). V lost 0 bases and J 8 bases, leaving 14 bases between the germline ends. The CDR3 spells CATSRDGGAGDSPLHF. The CDR3 DNA reads TGTGCCACCAGCAGAGATGGTGGGGCGGGAGATTCACCCCTCCACTTT.

This clonotype appeared once. The chain carries TRBV9 and TRBJ1-1, with TRBD1 identical over 7 bases. The germline V gene encodes CDR1 SGDLS and CDR2 YYNGEE. Losses at the gene ends were 4 bases for V and 0 bases for J; bases not matched to a gene: 6. The CDR3 runs to 15 residues. The DNA for the CDR3 is TGTGCCAGCAGCCCAAGACAGGGTGTGAACACTGAAGCTTTCTTT. Translated: CASSPRQGVNTEAFF.

The chain recombines TRBV12-3 or TRBV12-4 with TRBJ1-1; D is unclear. The V end was cut by 3 bases, the J end by 6 bases, with 8 bases between. This CDR3 is built from 12 residues. The CDR3 loop reads CASSFLVAEAFF. DNA for the CDR3: TGTGCCAGCAGTTTCCTTGTGGCTGAAGCTTTCTTT.

This chain uses TRBV27 with TRBJ1-5, with 8 bases aligning to TRBD1. Germline V gene sequence: CDR1 MNHEY, CDR2 SMNVEV (reference sequence). This CDR3 has 12 residues. V lost 10 bases and J lost 6; bases outside the gene matches: 5. CDR3 DNA: TGTGCCACCCGACAGGGGAGTCAGCCCCAGCATTTT. It yields the protein CATRQGSQPQHF.

The V call is TRBV24-1, the J call TRBJ2-3; 13 bases line up with TRBD2. CDR1 is KGHDR and CDR2 is SFDVKD in the germline V gene. With V trimmed by 4 bases and J by 5 bases, 5 bases remained unmatched. This CDR3 region has 16 residues. CDR3 nucleotides: TGTGCCACCAGTGAACCGACTAGCGGGGGGTTAGATACGCAGTATTTT. Protein: CATSEPTSGGLDTQYF.

In DNA form, the CDR3 reads TGTGCCAGCAGCCAACAGGGTCCGGGTGAGCAGTTCTTC. Its protein is CASSQQGPGEQFF. V usage is TRBV3-1 and J usage is TRBJ2-1, with TRBD1 as a possible D gene (5 bases). The V end was cut by 2 bases, the J end by 9 bases, with 11 bases between. The CDR3 consists of 13 residues. CDR1 is LGHDT and CDR2 is YNNKEL in the germline V gene (reference sequence).

This clonotype was found a few times. The V and J genes are TRBV15 and TRBJ1-2, with 7 nucleotides matching TRBD1. V trimming: 0 bases; J trimming: 8 bases; junction bases outside the gene matches: 6. Germline V gene sequence: CDR1 LNHNV, CDR2 YYDKDF (reference sequence). The CDR3 spans 14 residues. The CDR3 loop is CATSREETGLGYTF. The CDR3 bases are TGTGCCACCAGCAGAGAAGAGACAGGGCTCGGCTACACCTTC.

The rearrangement joins TRBV20-1 to TRBJ2-3; 7 bases are a match to TRBD2. J gave up 1 base and V 1 base, and 8 bases lay outside the gene matches. The CDR3 extends over 16 amino acids. The germline V gene encodes CDR1 DFQATT and CDR2 SNEGSKA (reference sequence). The CDR3 region is CSARVPWAGGTDTQYF. The CDR3, as DNA: TGCAGTGCTAGAGTCCCCTGGGCGGGGGGCACAGATACGCAGTATTTT.

The rearrangement links TRBV7-3 to TRBJ2-3; 7 positions match TRBD2. CDR1 SGHTA and CDR2 FQGTGA come from the germline V gene. CDR3 length equals 12 residues. J was trimmed by 6 bases and V by 5 bases; bases with no gene match: 2. DNA for the CDR3: TGTGCCAGCAGCCCCGGGGGGGATACGCAGTATTTT. Translation gives CASSPGGDTQYF.

This clonotype has more than one count but fewer than ten. V and J are TRBV5-4 and TRBJ1-1; D unclear. This CDR3 is 15 amino acids long. CDR1 is SGHNT and CDR2 is YYREEE in the germline V gene (reference sequence). V lost 1 base and J lost 0, with 10 bases in between. CDR3 amino acids: CASSLPGAMNTEAFF. The CDR3 DNA sequence: TGTGCCAGCAGCTTGCCCGGAGCTATGAACACTGAAGCTTTCTTT.

This clonotype is medium-sized. The genes are TRBV5-1 and TRBJ2-3, with 8 bases matching TRBD1. Germline V lookup: CDR1 SGHRS, CDR2 YFSETQ. The V and J ends lost 3 bases and 3 bases, in that order; junction bases with no gene match: 6. The CDR3 runs to 15 residues. CDR3 sequence reads: CASSYRDRITDTQYF. CDR3 nucleotides: TGCGCCAGCAGCTACCGGGACAGGATTACAGATACGCAGTATTTT.

In this sample, this clonotype turned up once. The gene calls are TRBV10-3 and TRBJ2-2, with 10 bases matching TRBD2. Trimming cost V 10 bases and J 0 bases; bases outside gene matches: 11. The CDR3 totals 17 residues. Looked up from germline, CDR1 is ENHRY and CDR2 is SYGVKD. The CDR3 nucleotides are TGTGCCAGTCTGCTCAGTAGCGGGGGGCCGAACACCGGGGAGCTGTTTTTT. Its protein product is CASLLSSGGPNTGELFF.

This clonotype was detected a few times. The rearrangement links TRBV9 to TRBJ1-5; D may be TRBD1 (5 bases). V was pared by 4 bases and J by 0 bases, with 8 bases between. Germline V gives CDR1 SGDLS, CDR2 YYNGEE. This CDR3 is built from 14 residues. CDR3 region: CASSRGDSNQPQHF. CDR3 nucleotide sequence: TGTGCCAGCAGCCGAGGGGATAGCAATCAGCCCCAGCATTTT.

This clonotype was recorded a few times. The J gene is TRBJ1-4, the V gene TRBV12-3 or TRBV12-4, with D maybe TRBD1 (6 bases). Trimming stripped 6 bases from V and 6 bases from J, with 14 bases between. This CDR3 contains 14 residues. The CDR3 DNA follows: TGTGCCAGCAGACCGACAGGAGGTTATGAAAAACTGTTTTTT. It codes for CASRPTGGYEKLFF.

This rearrangement joins TRBV9 to TRBJ2-2; D not certain. CDR3 size: 16 residues. The V gene's germline CDR1 is SGDLS and CDR2 YYNGEE. V was cut by 0 bases and J by 2 bases, with 11 bases left in between. The CDR3 sequence: CASSVGLALNTGELFF. The CDR3 nucleotides read TGTGCCAGCAGCGTAGGATTAGCTCTAAACACCGGGGAGCTGTTTTTT.

In its sample, this clonotype was seen once. This chain connects TRBV29-1 to TRBJ2-5; 8 positions match TRBD1. V lost 6 bases and J lost 4; bases outside the gene matches: 7. The CDR3 sequence is 13 residues long. The germline V gene encodes CDR1 SQVTM and CDR2 ANQGSEA. The DNA of the CDR3 is TGCAGCGTCATTGGACAGGGAGGAGAGACCCAGTACTTC. Protein: CSVIGQGGETQYF.

V gene TRBV5-1 combines with J gene TRBJ2-7; 8 nucleotides align to TRBD1. Germline assignment: CDR1 SGHRS and CDR2 YFSETQ. This CDR3 has 15 amino acids. V lost 4 bases to trimming and J lost 4 bases; unmatched junction nucleotides: 10. This CDR3 is CASSLAGQGGYEQYF. The DNA of the CDR3 is TGCGCCAGCAGCCTCGCCGGACAGGGCGGATACGAGCAGTACTTC.

The chain carries TRBV3-1 and TRBJ1-1, with a possible D match to TRBD1 (5 bases). Germline CDR1 reads LGHDT; CDR2 reads YNNKEL (reference sequence). CDR3 length: 17 residues. The ends were cut back, 0 bases at V and 3 bases at J, with 17 bases in the middle. The CDR3 nucleotides are TGTGCCAGCAGCCAAGATTGGGGACGAAGGGGCGACACTGAAGCTTTCTTT. It codes for CASSQDWGRRGDTEAFF. Filled out from reference TRBV3-1 and TRBJ1-1, the complete variable domain reads DTAVSQTPKYLVTQMGNDKSIKCEQNLGHDTMYWYKQDSKKFLKIMFSYNNKELIINETVPNRFSPKSPDKAHLNLHINSLELGDSAVYFCASSQDWGRRGDTEAFFGQGTRLTVV.

Only a few counts were recorded for this clonotype. The rearrangement uses TRBV7-9 and TRBJ1-1; D ambiguous. Germline CDR1 is SEHNR and CDR2 is FQNEAQ (reference sequence). V was pared by 4 bases and J by 6 bases, with 9 bases between. The CDR3 runs 12 residues. CDR3 protein: CASSYGGSEAFF. The CDR3 region has the DNA TGTGCCAGCAGCTACGGAGGCTCTGAAGCTTTCTTT.

The chain joins TRBV5-6 to TRBJ2-3; D gene ambiguous. The V gene lost 4 bases and the J gene lost 2 bases, with 14 bases spanning the gap. The CDR3 consists of 15 residues. Germline CDR1 is SGHDT and CDR2 is YYEEEE. Here the CDR3 reads CASSEEPHLTDTQYF. The CDR3, as DNA: TGTGCCAGCAGCGAGGAACCACACCTCACAGATACGCAGTATTTT.

The table lists this clonotype with a few counts. The chain employs TRBV12-3 or TRBV12-4 and TRBJ1-1; D is unresolved. This CDR3 has 14 amino acids. V lost 5 bases and J 1 base, leaving 11 bases between the germline ends. CDR3 DNA sequence: TGTGCCAGCAGTCCGGACGGACCGAACACTGAAGCTTTCTTT. This sequence encodes CASSPDGPNTEAFF.